This TCR beta chain stems from a study of blood T cells in healthy people across ages. Study in general: About one barcoded beta molecule per two T cells was the capture yield of template switching. Overall study results and limits: It was the long-lived donors that had more naive CD4+ cells and higher diversity than aged donors. Roughly linearly, TCR beta diversity per million T cells fell as age increased.

Trimming shortened V by 3 bases and J by 5 bases, and 10 bases separated the two germline ends. Germline CDR1 and CDR2: SGHTA and FQGNSA. The CDR3 extends over 13 amino acids. This clonotype was seen at least ten times. Its specificity is unknown. A second PCR, run for about 7 to 11 cycles, used a sample-barcoded 5' primer plus a J-beta primer mix. TCRdb processed the 5' RACE reads anew with MiXCR; each CDR3 protein has one entry. The sample lists roughly 800,000 distinct CDR3 sequences, 58% occurring once. The source is a man aged 25-45 years in good health. The sequenced material came from blood. The chain has TRBV7-2 and TRBJ2-5; D is unresolved. The CDR3 DNA follows: TGTGCCAGCAGCTTCAACGCGCGGGAGACCCAGTACTTC. Amino acid sequence: CASSFNARETQYF. Based on the CDR3 plus reference TRBV7-2 and TRBJ2-5, the full variable domain is GAGVSQSPSNKVTEKGKDVELRCDPISGHTALYWYRQSLGQGLEFLIYFQGNSAPDKSGLPSDRFSAERTGGSVSTLTIQRTQQEDSAVYLCASSFNARETQYFGPGTRLLVL.